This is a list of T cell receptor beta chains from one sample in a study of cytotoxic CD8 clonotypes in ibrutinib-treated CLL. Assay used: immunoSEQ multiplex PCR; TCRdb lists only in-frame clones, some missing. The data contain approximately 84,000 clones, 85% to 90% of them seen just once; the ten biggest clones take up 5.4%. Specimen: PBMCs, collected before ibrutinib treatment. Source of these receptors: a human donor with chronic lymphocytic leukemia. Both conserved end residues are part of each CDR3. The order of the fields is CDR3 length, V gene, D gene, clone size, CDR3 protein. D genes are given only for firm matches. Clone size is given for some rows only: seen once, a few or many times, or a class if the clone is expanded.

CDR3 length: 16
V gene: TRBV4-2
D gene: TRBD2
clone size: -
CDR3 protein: CASSQAAREHTGELFF

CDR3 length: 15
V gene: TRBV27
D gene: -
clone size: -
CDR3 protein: CASSLSWRAGHEQYF

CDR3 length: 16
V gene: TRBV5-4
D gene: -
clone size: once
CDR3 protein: CASGNSPGPRYNEQFF

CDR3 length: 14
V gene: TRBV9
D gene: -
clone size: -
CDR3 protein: CASSVLGSNTEAFF

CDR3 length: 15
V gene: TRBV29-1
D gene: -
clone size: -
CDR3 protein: CSVEVGQSANYGYTF

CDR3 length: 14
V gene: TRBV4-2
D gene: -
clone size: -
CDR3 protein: CASSQDLAGGEQFF

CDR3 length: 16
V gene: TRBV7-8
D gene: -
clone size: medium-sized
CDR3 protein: CASRPGSALAGNTIYF

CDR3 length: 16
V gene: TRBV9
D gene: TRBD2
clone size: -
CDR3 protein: CASSVVTGGRMDEQFF

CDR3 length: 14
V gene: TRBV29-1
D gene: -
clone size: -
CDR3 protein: CSVVPSFPSYEQYF

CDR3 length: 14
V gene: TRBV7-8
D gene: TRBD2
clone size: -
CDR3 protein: CASRGRLAGVEQFF

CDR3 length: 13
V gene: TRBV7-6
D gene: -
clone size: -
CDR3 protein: CASSFLTTGELFF

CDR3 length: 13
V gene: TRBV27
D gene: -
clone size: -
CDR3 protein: CASSLSKSNEQYF

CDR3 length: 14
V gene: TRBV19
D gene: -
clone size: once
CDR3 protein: CASSPLSGQETQYF

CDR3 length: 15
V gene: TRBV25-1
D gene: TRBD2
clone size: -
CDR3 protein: CASSEFSASGYEQYF

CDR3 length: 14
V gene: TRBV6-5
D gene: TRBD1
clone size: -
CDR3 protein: CASSFRQGNTEAFF

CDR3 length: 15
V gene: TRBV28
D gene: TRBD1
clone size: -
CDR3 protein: CASTFLRQGADTQYF

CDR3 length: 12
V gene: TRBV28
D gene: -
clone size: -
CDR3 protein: CASSLGSRGYTF

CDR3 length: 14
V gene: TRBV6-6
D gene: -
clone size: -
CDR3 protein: CASGGAGYIETQYF

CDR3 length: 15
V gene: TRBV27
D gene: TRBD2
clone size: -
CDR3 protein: CASSPGGGSGPEQYF

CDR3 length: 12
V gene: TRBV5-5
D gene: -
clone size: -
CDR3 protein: CASSLEGYGYTF

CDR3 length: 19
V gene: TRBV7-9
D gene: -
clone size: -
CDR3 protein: CASSLDWGVAGKHQETQYF

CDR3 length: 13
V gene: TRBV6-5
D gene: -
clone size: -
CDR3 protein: CASRDSRTEKLFF

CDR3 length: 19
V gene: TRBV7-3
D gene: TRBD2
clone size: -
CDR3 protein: CASSSPSTFAGGTYNEQFF

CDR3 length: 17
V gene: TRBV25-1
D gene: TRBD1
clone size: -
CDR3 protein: CASSTRDREGWHTEAFF

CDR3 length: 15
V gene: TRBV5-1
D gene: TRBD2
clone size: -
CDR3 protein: CASSLTSGVSYEQYF

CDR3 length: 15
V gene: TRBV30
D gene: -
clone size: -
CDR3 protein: CAWSDENSGANVLTF

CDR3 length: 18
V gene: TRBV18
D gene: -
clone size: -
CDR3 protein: CASSPATGLGESSYEQYF

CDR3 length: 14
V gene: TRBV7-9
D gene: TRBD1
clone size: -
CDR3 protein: CASSLWTGSDTQYF

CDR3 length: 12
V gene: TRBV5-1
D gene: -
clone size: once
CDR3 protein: CASSLEKGPWDF

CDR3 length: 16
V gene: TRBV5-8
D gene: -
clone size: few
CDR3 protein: CASSLVGTHSGNTIYF

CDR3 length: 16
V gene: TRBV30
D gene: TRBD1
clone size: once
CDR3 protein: CAWSSVGTGWWETQYF

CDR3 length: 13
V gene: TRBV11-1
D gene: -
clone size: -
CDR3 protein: CASSQVRLTEQYF

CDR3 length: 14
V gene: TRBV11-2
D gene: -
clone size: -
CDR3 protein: CASSSSDSQRGYTF

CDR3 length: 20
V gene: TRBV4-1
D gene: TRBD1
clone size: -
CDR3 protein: CASSQGPPGQGAGAKNIQYF

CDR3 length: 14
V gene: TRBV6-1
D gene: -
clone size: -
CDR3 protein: CASSEGRGNYEQYF

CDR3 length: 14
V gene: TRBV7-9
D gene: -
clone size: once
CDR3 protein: CASSPGDGDQPQHF

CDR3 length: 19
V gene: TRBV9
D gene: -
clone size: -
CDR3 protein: CASSVGRQVLSSGANVLTF

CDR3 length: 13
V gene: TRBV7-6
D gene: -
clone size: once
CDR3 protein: CASSFSGTREQYF

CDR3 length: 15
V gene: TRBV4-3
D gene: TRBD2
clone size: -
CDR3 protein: CASSQELAGVYEQYF

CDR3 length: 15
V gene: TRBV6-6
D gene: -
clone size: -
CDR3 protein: CASSYKETVNYEQYF

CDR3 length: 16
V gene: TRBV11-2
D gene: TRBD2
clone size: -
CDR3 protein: CASSHPGLAGVHEQFF

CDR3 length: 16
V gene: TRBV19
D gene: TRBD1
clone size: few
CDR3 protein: CASSGATGAADQPQHF

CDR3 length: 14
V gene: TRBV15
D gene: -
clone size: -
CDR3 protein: CATSLGGAGDTQYF

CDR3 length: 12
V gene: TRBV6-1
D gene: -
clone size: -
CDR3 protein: CASRGHHFEAFF

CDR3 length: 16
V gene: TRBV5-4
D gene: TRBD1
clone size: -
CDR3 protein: CASSKGAYRGTGELFF